Shown below are 5 T cell receptor beta chains from a single sample sequenced in a study of T cells after posttransplantation cyclophosphamide. Sequencing was performed with immunoSEQ multiplex PCR; in TCRdb, only in-frame clones are kept and a portion is missing. The sample lists about 52,000 clones; 94% were seen once. The specimen sequenced was PBMCs. The receptors were sampled from a woman in her 30s in good health and a related stem cell transplant donor.

The chain combines TRBV19 with TRBJ2-1; D is possibly TRBD2 (7 bases). Between the trimmed V and J ends, which lost 1 base and 3 bases, there was a span of 10 bases. The CDR3 spans 15 residues. Germline values: CDR1 LNHDA, CDR2 SQIVND (reference sequence). CDR3 residues: CASSIGEGDYNEQFF. CDR3 in DNA: TGTGCCAGTAGTATAGGGGAGGGGGACTACAATGAGCAGTTCTTC. Full variable domain (rest looked up from reference TRBV19 and TRBJ2-1): DGGITQSPKYLFRKEGQNVTLSCEQNLNHDAMYWYRQDPGQGLRLIYYSQIVNDFQKGDIAEGYSVSREKKESFPLTVTSAQKNPTAFYLCASSIGEGDYNEQFFGPGTRLTVL.

V and J are TRBV7-6 and TRBJ2-1, with TRBD2 as a possible D gene (5 bases). The CDR3 length is 13 residues. The germline V gene has CDR1 SGHVS and CDR2 FNYEAQ. V lost 6 bases, J lost 13 bases, and 19 bases lay in between. Written as DNA, the CDR3 is TGTGCCAGCAGTCAATCTCGGGGTTCAGAACAGTTCTTC. Encoded protein: CASSQSRGSEQFF.

Concerning this clone: This CDR3 is also generated by other DNA sequences in the sample. The rearrangement uses TRBV7-2 and TRBJ1-2; 9 nucleotides match TRBD1. Trimming at V came to 4 bases and at J to 5 bases, leaving 2 bases not matched to a gene. Germline V gene data show CDR1 as SGHTA and CDR2 as FQGNSA. CDR3 size: 13 residues. CDR3 nucleotide sequence: TGTGCCAGCAGCTCGGACAGGGGTTATGGCTACACCTTC. This translates into CASSSDRGYGYTF.

The rearrangement uses TRBV6-6 and TRBJ2-7, with TRBD1 identical over 8 bases. Germline V gene lookup returns CDR1 MNHNY and CDR2 SVGAGI (reference sequence). After removal of 7 bases from V and 0 bases from J, the junction contained 11 bases not matched to a gene. This CDR3 comprises 16 residues. Here the CDR3 DNA reads TGTGCCAGCACCAACGCTCCTGGACAGGGCTCCTACGAGCAGTACTTC. This encodes CASTNAPGQGSYEQYF.

The V call is TRBV5-4, the J call TRBJ1-2; 9 bases are shared with TRBD1. The V and J ends lost 4 bases and 4 bases, in that order; junction bases with no gene match: 2. CDR3 length: 13 amino acids. Germline CDR1 reads SGHNT; CDR2 reads YYREEE (reference sequence). The CDR3 loop reads CASSQTGGYGYTF. The CDR3 DNA is TGTGCCAGCAGCCAGACAGGGGGCTATGGCTACACCTTC.